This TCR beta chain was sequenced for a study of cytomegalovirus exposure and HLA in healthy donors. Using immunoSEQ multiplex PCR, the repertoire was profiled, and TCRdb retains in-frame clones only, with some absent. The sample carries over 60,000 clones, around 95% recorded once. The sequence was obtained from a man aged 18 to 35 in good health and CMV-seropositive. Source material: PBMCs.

Written as DNA, the CDR3 is TGTGCCATCAGTGAGCGGGGACAGGGGGCGGAATATGGCTACACCTTC. Translating it yields CAISERGQGAEYGYTF. The rearrangement joins TRBV10-3 to TRBJ1-2; 12 bases line up with TRBD1. The CDR3 runs 16 residues. Germline V gene data show CDR1 as ENHRY and CDR2 as SYGVKD. Unmatched junction bases numbered 6, after V lost 2 bases and J lost 5 bases.